The clone carrying this T cell receptor beta chain was observed a handful of times. No antigen is known for it. The data derive from a study of cytotoxic CD8 clonotypes in ibrutinib-treated CLL. This CDR3 is built from 12 residues. Trimming took off 3 bases at V and 1 base at J, with 4 bases between the two ends. Per germline, CDR1 SGHNT and CDR2 YENEEA. Sequenced by immunoSEQ multiplex PCR; TCRdb stores in-frame clones only, minus some. The sample shows approximately 100,000 clones, 55% to 75% of them seen only once. Study outcomes and limitations: Clonality increased at ibrutinib response and stayed stable in sustained remission. At progression, however, it fell back toward baseline.

The sequences come from PBMCs, collected after 24 months of ibrutinib treatment. The V call is TRBV11-3, the J call TRBJ2-7; D call uncertain. This receptor was obtained from a human donor with chronic lymphocytic leukemia. DNA for the CDR3: TGTGCCAGCAGCTTGGGGTCCTACGAGCAGTACTTC. Amino acid sequence: CASSLGSYEQYF. Full variable domain (rest looked up from reference TRBV11-3 and TRBJ2-7): EAGVVQSPRYKIIEKKQPVAFWCNPISGHNTLYWYLQNLGQGPELLIRYENEEAVDDSQLPKDRFSAERLKGVDSTLKIQPAELGDSAVYLCASSLGSYEQYFGPGTRLTVT.